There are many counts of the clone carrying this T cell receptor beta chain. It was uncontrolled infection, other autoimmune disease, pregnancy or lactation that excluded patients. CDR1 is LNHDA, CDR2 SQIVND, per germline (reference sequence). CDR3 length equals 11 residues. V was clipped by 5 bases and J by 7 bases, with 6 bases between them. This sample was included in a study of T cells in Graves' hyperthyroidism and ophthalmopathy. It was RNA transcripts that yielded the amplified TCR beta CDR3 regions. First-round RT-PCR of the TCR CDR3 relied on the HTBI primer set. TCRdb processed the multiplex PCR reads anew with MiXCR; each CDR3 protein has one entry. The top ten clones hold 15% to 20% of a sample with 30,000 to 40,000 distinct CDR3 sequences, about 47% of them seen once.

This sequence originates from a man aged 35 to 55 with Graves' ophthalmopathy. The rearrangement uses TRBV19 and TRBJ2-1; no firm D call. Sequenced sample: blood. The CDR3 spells CASSSPNEQFF. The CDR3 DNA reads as TGTGCCAGTAGTTCACCAAATGAGCAGTTCTTC.